Listed below are T cell receptor beta chains from one sample, sequenced in a study of blood T cell repertoires in COVID-19. Assay used: immunoSEQ multiplex PCR; TCRdb lists only in-frame clones, some missing. Seen here are roughly 120,000 clones, roughly nine tenths observed once, and the top ten hold about 4.6%. The sequencing input was peripheral blood. The origin of the receptors is a man in his sixties with COVID-19, enrolled during active disease. CDR3s leave out the opening cysteine and the closing phenylalanine or tryptophan. Clone size is stated in some rows and not others, as once, few, many or a class when expanded.

clone size: -
V gene: TRBV14
CDR3 protein: ASSQTSGRAGAEQF

clone size: once
V gene: TRBV29-1
CDR3 protein: SVATSGSYEQY

clone size: -
V gene: TRBV24-1
CDR3 protein: ATSDPLGGRGQY

clone size: -
V gene: TRBV4-3
CDR3 protein: ASSQEERTGELF

clone size: -
V gene: TRBV6-2/TRBV6-3
CDR3 protein: ASSFGQGGGETQY

clone size: once
V gene: TRBV23-1
CDR3 protein: ASSQSGQLLVRGGYT

clone size: -
V gene: TRBV11-2
CDR3 protein: ASSLDFSGSSYNEQF

clone size: -
V gene: TRBV7-9
CDR3 protein: ASRPDRGNYGYT

clone size: -
V gene: TRBV19
CDR3 protein: ASSLVGDSNQPQH

clone size: -
V gene: TRBV6-5
CDR3 protein: ASSYSVRSSYNEQF

clone size: -
V gene: TRBV19
CDR3 protein: ASSIDPRERAEAF

clone size: once
V gene: TRBV7-2
CDR3 protein: ASSLVPQGRNTEAF

clone size: -
V gene: TRBV2
CDR3 protein: ASSETSGGYFAGYT

clone size: once
V gene: TRBV19
CDR3 protein: ASSTPGDRSDQPQH

clone size: -
V gene: TRBV27
CDR3 protein: ASSLSPRQGSGEKLF

clone size: -
V gene: TRBV11-3
CDR3 protein: ASSPRTGNTEAF

clone size: -
V gene: TRBV18
CDR3 protein: ASSQTENSNQPQH

clone size: -
V gene: TRBV7-3
CDR3 protein: ASSLGGTGRTDTQY

clone size: -
V gene: TRBV3-1/TRBV3-2
CDR3 protein: ASSHFDRNYGYT

clone size: -
V gene: TRBV6-6
CDR3 protein: ASSSQAPSGNTIY

clone size: -
V gene: TRBV11-2
CDR3 protein: ASSWGGRGETQY

clone size: -
V gene: TRBV10-2
CDR3 protein: ASSGSARGNEQY

clone size: -
V gene: TRBV18
CDR3 protein: ASSLLTDYEQY

clone size: -
V gene: TRBV19
CDR3 protein: ASSIDTSDIQY